This entry lists 7 T cell receptor beta chains sequenced from one sample in a study of T cell responses to AZD1222 COVID-19 vaccine. Method: immunoSEQ multiplex PCR; TCRdb's copy keeps in-frame clones and lacks some. The sample holds 90,000 to 120,000 clones, nearly 90% seen once. The sequencing used peripheral blood, collected 28 days after the second AZD1222 dose. All receptors derive from an adult who received the AZD1222 COVID-19 vaccine.

The chain recombines TRBV7-6 with TRBJ1-5; perhaps TRBD1 as D (5 bases). V lost 2 bases and J lost 3, with 11 bases in between. The CDR3 consists of 15 residues. Germline V gene sequence: CDR1 SGHVS, CDR2 FNYEAQ. CDR3: CASSLLRGPNQPQHF. CDR3 nucleotide sequence: TGTGCCAGCAGCTTACTTCGGGGCCCCAATCAGCCCCAGCATTTT.

V and J are TRBV5-4 and TRBJ2-7; 11 positions match TRBD1. Germline values: CDR1 SGHNT, CDR2 YYREEE (reference sequence). Losses at the gene ends were 4 bases for V and 5 bases for J; bases not matched to a gene: 11. This CDR3 has 16 amino acids. CDR3 protein: CASSPDRGLRSHEQYF. CDR3 DNA sequence: TGTGCCAGCAGCCCGGACAGGGGGCTTAGGTCCCACGAGCAGTACTTC.

This chain uses TRBV29-1 with TRBJ1-2; D is ambiguous. This CDR3 has 11 residues. From germline, CDR1 is SQVTM and CDR2 ANQGSEA. Trimming took off 7 bases at V and 2 bases at J, with 8 bases between the two ends. Written as DNA, the CDR3 is TGCAGCGCGGAGGGAAACTATGGCTACACCTTC. Amino acids: CSAEGNYGYTF.

This clone appeared a few times. CDR3 sequence reads: CASIPGQGRSSPLHF. CDR3 coding DNA: TGTGCCAGCATTCCCGGACAGGGAAGAAGTTCACCCCTCCACTTT. The chain couples TRBV2 to TRBJ1-6; TRBD1 agrees at 8 bases. J lost 9 bases, V lost 7 bases, and 11 bases had no gene match. The CDR3 has 15 residues. Germline CDR1 is SNHLY and CDR2 is FYNNEI.

The sample holds one count of this clone. The genes are TRBV7-9 and TRBJ1-2; TRBD1 agrees at 7 bases. Germline lookup yields CDR1 SEHNR and CDR2 FQNEAQ (reference sequence). V was clipped by 5 bases and J by 6 bases; unmatched bases: 12. The CDR3 is made up of 15 amino acids. The CDR3 spells CASSPGTAGSDGYTF. CDR3 coding DNA: TGTGCCAGCAGCCCAGGGACAGCCGGCTCGGATGGCTACACCTTC.

V and J are TRBV19 and TRBJ1-5; 10 positions match TRBD1. CDR1 and CDR2 from the germline V gene are LNHDA and SQIVND (reference sequence). The CDR3 is 16 amino acids. J gave up 7 bases and V 6 bases, and 12 bases lay outside the gene matches. CDR3 coding DNA: TGTGCCAGTAGAGTAGGGGACAGGGGCTACCGCCAGCCCCAGCATTTT. Protein product: CASRVGDRGYRQPQHF.

The V gene is TRBV2, the J gene TRBJ2-7; D is unresolved. Trimming pared 8 bases from V and 3 bases from J, leaving 17 bases between. The CDR3 covers 14 residues. Germline V gene data show CDR1 as SNHLY and CDR2 as FYNNEI. Here the CDR3 DNA reads TGTGCCAGCGGGTCTTCCGATAACAGCTACGAGCAGTACTTC. It specifies CASGSSDNSYEQYF.